This entry lists 15 T cell receptor beta chains sequenced from one sample in a study of cytomegalovirus exposure and HLA in healthy donors. Method: immunoSEQ multiplex PCR; TCRdb's copy keeps in-frame clones and lacks some. Of hundreds of thousands of clones listed, 75% to 90% are singletons. Material: PBMCs. All receptors come from a woman under 30 in good health and CMV-seronegative.

The chain carries TRBV7-3 and TRBJ2-2, with 9 bases identical to TRBD1. The CDR3 totals 15 residues. The V gene end was trimmed by 5 bases and the J gene end by 3 bases; junction bases not matched to a gene: 4. Germline assignment: CDR1 SGHTA and CDR2 FQGTGA. CDR3 coding DNA: TGTGCCAGCAGCCCACAGGGGGCTTACACCGGGGAGCTGTTTTTT. It encodes CASSPQGAYTGELFF.

V gene TRBV29-1 combines with J gene TRBJ1-3; D call uncertain. This CDR3 has 12 amino acids. Germline V lookup: CDR1 SQVTM, CDR2 ANQGSEA. V lost 2 bases and J lost 4, with 6 bases in between. Here the CDR3 reads CSVESVGNTIYF. The DNA of the CDR3 is TGCAGCGTTGAATCGGTCGGAAACACCATATATTTT.

This rearrangement joins TRBV5-1 to TRBJ1-1, with D possibly matching TRBD1 (5 bases). CDR1 and CDR2 from the germline V gene are SGHRS and YFSETQ. The CDR3 is 15 residues long. V lost 0 bases and J 4 bases, leaving 13 bases between the germline ends. CDR3 residues: CASSLVSGGGTEAFF. In DNA, the CDR3 is TGCGCCAGCAGCTTGGTCTCGGGGGGAGGCACTGAAGCTTTCTTT.

The V and J genes are TRBV9 and TRBJ2-1, with 9 bases matching TRBD2. The CDR3 covers 14 residues. Germline trimming cut 3 bases from V and 8 bases from J; bases unmatched to any gene: 6. Per germline, CDR1 SGDLS and CDR2 YYNGEE. Here the CDR3 reads CASSAGLAKDEQFF. For the CDR3, the DNA is TGTGCCAGCAGCGCAGGACTAGCGAAGGATGAGCAGTTCTTC. The whole variable domain, filled in from reference TRBV9 and TRBJ2-1, reads DSGVTQTPKHLITATGQRVTLRCSPRSGDLSVYWYQQSLDQGLQFLIQYYNGEERAKGNILERFSAQQFPDLHSELNLSSLELGDSALYFCASSAGLAKDEQFFGPGTRLTVL.

About this clone: This sample also contains other DNA sequences that code for the same CDR3. The chain recombines TRBV29-1 with TRBJ2-3, with D uncertain. CDR3 length: 11 residues. Germline V lookup: CDR1 SQVTM, CDR2 ANQGSEA. V lost 6 bases, J lost 4 bases, and 8 bases lay in between. The CDR3 spells CSVSVADTQYF. CDR3 sequence (DNA): TGCAGCGTCTCCGTTGCAGATACGCAGTATTTT.

The chain uses TRBV20-1 and TRBJ2-1; D is tentatively TRBD1 or TRBD2 (5 bases each). Trimming pared 5 bases from V and 10 bases from J, leaving 12 bases between. CDR1 and CDR2 (germline): DFQATT, SNEGSKA (reference sequence). CDR3 length: 11 residues. CDR3: CSAHEGREQFF. For the CDR3, the DNA is TGCAGTGCTCACGAGGGGAGAGAGCAGTTCTTC.

V is TRBV5-6 and J is TRBJ1-2; 7 positions agree with TRBD1. CDR1 SGHDT and CDR2 YYEEEE come from the germline V gene. With V trimmed by 4 bases and J by 0 bases, 6 bases remained unmatched. The CDR3 length is 15 residues. The CDR3 DNA follows: TGTGCCAGCAGCGAAGGGACAGCACCTAACTATGGCTACACCTTC. Translating gives CASSEGTAPNYGYTF.

V and J are TRBV30 and TRBJ1-4; no clear D gene. The germline V gene has CDR1 GTSNPN and CDR2 SVGIG (reference sequence). This CDR3 comprises 15 residues. V shed 1 base and J shed 0 bases, with 9 bases lying between them. The CDR3 DNA reads TGTGCCTGGAGTGCCGACCTTGCAACTAATGAAAAACTGTTTTTT. Amino acid sequence: CAWSADLATNEKLFF.

A remark on this clone: Other nucleotide sequences from this sample produce the same CDR3. The rearrangement joins TRBV5-1 to TRBJ2-1; 9 bases line up with TRBD2. CDR1 and CDR2 from the germline V gene are SGHRS and YFSETQ. The CDR3 consists of 16 residues. J was trimmed by 2 bases and V by 3 bases; bases with no gene match: 6. CDR3 nucleotide sequence: TGCGCCAGCAGCTCCCTAGGCGGGGGGGCCTACAATGAGCAGTTCTTC. Translation: CASSSLGGGAYNEQFF.

The chain's CDR3 is CASSQVAGGVEAKNIQYF. The CDR3 DNA is TGTGCCAGCAGCCAGGTAGCAGGGGGAGTCGAGGCCAAAAACATTCAGTACTTC. The chain carries TRBV4-2 and TRBJ2-4; 7 nucleotides match TRBD1. With 3 bases clipped from V and 1 base from J, the junction kept 12 bases outside the gene matches. Per germline, CDR1 LGHNA and CDR2 YNFKEQ. CDR3 length equals 18 residues.

The CDR3 sequence: CASSLGPNEKLFF. Here the CDR3 DNA reads TGTGCCAGCAGCTTAGGACCGAATGAAAAACTGTTTTTT. The chain is built from TRBV11-3 and TRBJ1-4; D ambiguous. V lost 1 base and J 5 bases, leaving 5 bases between the germline ends. CDR1 is SGHNT and CDR2 is YENEEA in the germline V gene. CDR3 length: 13 amino acids.

The J gene is TRBJ2-7, the V gene TRBV27, with D perhaps matching TRBD2 (6 bases). V shed 4 bases and J shed 1 base, with 11 bases lying between them. The germline V gene has CDR1 MNHEY and CDR2 SMNVEV (reference sequence). This CDR3 comprises 14 residues. This chain's CDR3 is CASSYGTDSYEQYF. The CDR3 DNA sequence: TGTGCCAGCAGTTATGGGACTGATTCCTACGAGCAGTACTTC.

The genes are TRBV7-3 and TRBJ1-2; D not resolved. The CDR3 loop spans 15 amino acids. CDR1 is SGHTA, CDR2 FQGTGA, per germline. Trimming took off 2 bases at V and 7 bases at J, with 17 bases between the two ends. CDR3 bases: TGTGCCAGCAGCTTAGGATCGTTCCGGGATGGTGGCTACACCTTC. Amino acid sequence: CASSLGSFRDGGYTF.

The rearrangement links TRBV6-5 to TRBJ2-7; 8 positions match TRBD2. V trimming: 8 bases; J trimming: 4 bases; junction bases outside the gene matches: 7. This CDR3 is built from 13 residues. The germline V gene has CDR1 MNHEY and CDR2 SVGAGI. CDR3 bases: TGTGCCAGCCAGGGACTAGGGGTATACGAGCAGTACTTC. Its translation is CASQGLGVYEQYF.

V and J are TRBV4-1 and TRBJ1-6; the D gene is possibly TRBD1 (5 bases). The CDR3 spans 14 residues. Trimming stripped 0 bases from V and 13 bases from J, with 13 bases between. Germline CDR1 is MGHRA and CDR2 is YSYEKL. CDR3 amino acids: CASSQDRGGPPLHF. CDR3 nucleotides: TGCGCCAGCAGCCAAGATCGTGGGGGACCGCCCCTCCACTTT.